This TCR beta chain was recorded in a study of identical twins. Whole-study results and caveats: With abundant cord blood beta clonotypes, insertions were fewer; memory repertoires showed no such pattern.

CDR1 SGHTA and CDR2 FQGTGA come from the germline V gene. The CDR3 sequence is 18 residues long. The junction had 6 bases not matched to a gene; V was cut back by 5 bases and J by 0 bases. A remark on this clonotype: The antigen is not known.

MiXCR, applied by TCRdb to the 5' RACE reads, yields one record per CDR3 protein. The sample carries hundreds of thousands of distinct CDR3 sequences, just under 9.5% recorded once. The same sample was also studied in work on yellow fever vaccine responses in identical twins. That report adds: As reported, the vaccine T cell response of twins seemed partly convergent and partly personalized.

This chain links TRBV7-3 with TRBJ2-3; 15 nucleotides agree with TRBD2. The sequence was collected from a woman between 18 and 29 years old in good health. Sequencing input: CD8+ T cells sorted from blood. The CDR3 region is CASSPGLAGGLSTDTQYF. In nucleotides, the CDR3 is TGTGCCAGCAGCCCGGGACTAGCGGGGGGCCTAAGCACAGATACGCAGTATTTT.